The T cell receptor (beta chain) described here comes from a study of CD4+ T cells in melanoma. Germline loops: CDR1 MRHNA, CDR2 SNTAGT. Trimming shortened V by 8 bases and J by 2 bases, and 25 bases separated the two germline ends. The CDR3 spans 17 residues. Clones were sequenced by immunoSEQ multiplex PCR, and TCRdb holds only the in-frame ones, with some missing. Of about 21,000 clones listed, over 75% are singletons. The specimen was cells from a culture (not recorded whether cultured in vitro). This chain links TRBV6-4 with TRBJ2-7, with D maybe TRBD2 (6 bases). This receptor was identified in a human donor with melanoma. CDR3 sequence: CASATFHLSGFPYEQYF. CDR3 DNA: TGTGCCAGCGCTACCTTTCATTTGAGCGGGTTCCCCTACGAGCAGTACTTC.